This entry features one TCR beta chain sequence. These data belong to a study of blood T cell repertoires in COVID-19. Germline loops: CDR1 WNHNN, CDR2 SYGVQD (reference sequence). The CDR3 is made up of 13 amino acids. V was shortened by 2 bases and J by 4 bases, with 8 bases between the two germline ends. Clones were sequenced by immunoSEQ multiplex PCR, and TCRdb holds only the in-frame ones, with some missing. This repertoire shows 120,000 to 150,000 clones, around 86% found once; its top ten account for around 5%. The specimen sequenced was peripheral blood. The V and J genes are TRBV10-1 and TRBJ1-1, with D possibly TRBD1 on 5 matching bases. This clonotype originated in a human donor in a cohort sampled during active COVID-19. CDR3 nucleotides: TGCGCCAGCAGTGAGGGGAGGGGCACTGAAGCTTTCTTT. Protein sequence: CASSEGRGTEAFF.